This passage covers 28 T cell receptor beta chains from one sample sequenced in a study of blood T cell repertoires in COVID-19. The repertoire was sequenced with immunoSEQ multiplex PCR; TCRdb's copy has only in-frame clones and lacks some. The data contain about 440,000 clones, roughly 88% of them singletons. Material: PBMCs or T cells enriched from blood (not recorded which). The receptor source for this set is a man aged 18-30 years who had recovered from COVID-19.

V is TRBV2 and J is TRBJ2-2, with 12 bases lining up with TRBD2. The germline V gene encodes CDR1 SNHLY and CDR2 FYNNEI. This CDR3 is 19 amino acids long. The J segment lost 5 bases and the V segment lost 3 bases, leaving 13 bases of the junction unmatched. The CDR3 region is CASSERASGGAASTGELFF. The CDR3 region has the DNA TGTGCCAGCAGTGAGCGGGCTAGCGGGGGGGCTGCCTCGACCGGGGAGCTGTTTTTT.

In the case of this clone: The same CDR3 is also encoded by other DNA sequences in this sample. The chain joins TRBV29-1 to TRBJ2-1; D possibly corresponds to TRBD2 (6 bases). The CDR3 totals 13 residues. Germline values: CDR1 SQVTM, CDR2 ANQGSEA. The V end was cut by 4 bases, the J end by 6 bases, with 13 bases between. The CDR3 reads CSVVAGGGNEQFF. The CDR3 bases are TGCAGCGTTGTAGCTGGGGGAGGCAATGAGCAGTTCTTC.

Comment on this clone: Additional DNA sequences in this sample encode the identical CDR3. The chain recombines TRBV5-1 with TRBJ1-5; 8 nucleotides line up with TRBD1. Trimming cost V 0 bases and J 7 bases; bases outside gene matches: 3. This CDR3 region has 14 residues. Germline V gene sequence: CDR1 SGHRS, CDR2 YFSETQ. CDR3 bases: TGCGCCAGCAGCTTGGAAGGACAGGGACAGCCCCAGCATTTT. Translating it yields CASSLEGQGQPQHF.

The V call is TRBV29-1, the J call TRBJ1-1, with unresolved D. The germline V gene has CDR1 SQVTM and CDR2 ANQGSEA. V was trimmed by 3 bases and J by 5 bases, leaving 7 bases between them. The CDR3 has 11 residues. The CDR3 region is CSVELLTEAFF. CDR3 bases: TGCAGCGTTGAGTTGTTAACTGAAGCTTTCTTT.

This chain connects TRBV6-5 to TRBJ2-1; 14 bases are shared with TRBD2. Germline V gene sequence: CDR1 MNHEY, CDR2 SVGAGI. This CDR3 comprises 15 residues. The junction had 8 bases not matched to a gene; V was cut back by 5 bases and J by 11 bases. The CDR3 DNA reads TGTGCCAGCAGTAAACCGGGACTAGCGGGAGAGAAGCAGTTCTTC. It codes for CASSKPGLAGEKQFF.

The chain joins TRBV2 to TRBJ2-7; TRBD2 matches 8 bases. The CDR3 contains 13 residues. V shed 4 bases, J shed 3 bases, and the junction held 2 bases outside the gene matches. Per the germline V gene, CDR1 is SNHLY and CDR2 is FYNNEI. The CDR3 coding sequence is TGTGCCAGCAGTGGGACTAGCTACTACGAGCAGTACTTC. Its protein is CASSGTSYYEQYF.

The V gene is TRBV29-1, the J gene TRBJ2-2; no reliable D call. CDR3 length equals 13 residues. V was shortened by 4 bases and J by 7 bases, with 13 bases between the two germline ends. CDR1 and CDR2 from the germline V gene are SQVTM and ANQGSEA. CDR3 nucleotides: TGCAGCGTTGGAAAGGATCGCGGCGGGGAGCTGTTTTTT. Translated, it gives CSVGKDRGGELFF.

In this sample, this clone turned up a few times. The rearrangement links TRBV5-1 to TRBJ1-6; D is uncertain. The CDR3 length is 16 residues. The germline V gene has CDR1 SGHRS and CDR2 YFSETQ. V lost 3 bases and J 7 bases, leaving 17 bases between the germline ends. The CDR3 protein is CASSSTPSQSNSPLHF. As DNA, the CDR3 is TGCGCCAGCAGCTCGACCCCCTCACAGAGCAATTCACCCCTCCACTTT.

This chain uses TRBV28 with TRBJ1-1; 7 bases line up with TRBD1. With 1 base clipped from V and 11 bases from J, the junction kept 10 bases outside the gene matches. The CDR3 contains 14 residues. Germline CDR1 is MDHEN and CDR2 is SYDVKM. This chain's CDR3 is CASSLSRQGRSAFF. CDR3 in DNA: TGTGCCAGCAGTTTATCCCGACAGGGAAGGAGCGCTTTCTTT.

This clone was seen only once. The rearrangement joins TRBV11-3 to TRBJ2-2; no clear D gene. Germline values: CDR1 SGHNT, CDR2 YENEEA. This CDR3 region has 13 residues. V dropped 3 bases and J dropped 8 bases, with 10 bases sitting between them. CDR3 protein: CASSLVSGGELFF. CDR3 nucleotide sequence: TGTGCCAGCAGCTTGGTTAGTGGTGGGGAGCTGTTTTTT.

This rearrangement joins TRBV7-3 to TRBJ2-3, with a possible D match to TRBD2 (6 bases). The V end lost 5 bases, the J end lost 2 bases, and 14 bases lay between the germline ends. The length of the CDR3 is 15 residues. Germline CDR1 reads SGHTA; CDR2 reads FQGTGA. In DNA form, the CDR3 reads TGTGCCAGCAGCCACGAGGGACTCCACACAGATACGCAGTATTTT. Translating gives CASSHEGLHTDTQYF.

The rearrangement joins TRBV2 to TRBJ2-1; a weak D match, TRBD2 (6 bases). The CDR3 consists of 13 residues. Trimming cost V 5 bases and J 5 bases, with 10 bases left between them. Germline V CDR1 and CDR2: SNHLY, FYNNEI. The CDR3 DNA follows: TGTGCCAGCAGTTCCCTAGCGAACAATGAGCAGTTCTTC. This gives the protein CASSSLANNEQFF.

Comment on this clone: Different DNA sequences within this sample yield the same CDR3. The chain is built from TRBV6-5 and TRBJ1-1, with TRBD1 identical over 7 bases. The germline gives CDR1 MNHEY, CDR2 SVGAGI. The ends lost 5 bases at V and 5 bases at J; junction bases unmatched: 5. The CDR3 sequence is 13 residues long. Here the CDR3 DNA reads TGTGCCAGCAGTCGGACAGGCGGGACTGAAGCTTTCTTT. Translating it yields CASSRTGGTEAFF.

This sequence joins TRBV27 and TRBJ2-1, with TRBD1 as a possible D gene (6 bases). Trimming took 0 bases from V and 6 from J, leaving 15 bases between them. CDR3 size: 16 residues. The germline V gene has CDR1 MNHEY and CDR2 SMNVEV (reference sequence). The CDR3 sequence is CASSLSSGEKANEQFF. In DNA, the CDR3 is TGTGCCAGCAGTTTATCGTCAGGGGAAAAAGCCAATGAGCAGTTCTTC.

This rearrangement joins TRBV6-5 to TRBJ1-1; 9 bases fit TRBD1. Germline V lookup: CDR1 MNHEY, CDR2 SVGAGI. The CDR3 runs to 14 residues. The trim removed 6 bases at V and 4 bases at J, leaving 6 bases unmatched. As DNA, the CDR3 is TGTGCCAGCAGATCGACAGGGGGTGGCACTGAAGCTTTCTTT. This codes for CASRSTGGGTEAFF.

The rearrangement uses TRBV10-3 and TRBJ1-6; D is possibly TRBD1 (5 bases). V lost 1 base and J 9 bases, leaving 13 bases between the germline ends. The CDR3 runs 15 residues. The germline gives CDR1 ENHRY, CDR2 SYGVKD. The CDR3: CAISEFLGGVSPLHF. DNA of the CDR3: TGTGCCATCAGTGAGTTTTTGGGGGGGGTTTCACCCCTCCACTTT.

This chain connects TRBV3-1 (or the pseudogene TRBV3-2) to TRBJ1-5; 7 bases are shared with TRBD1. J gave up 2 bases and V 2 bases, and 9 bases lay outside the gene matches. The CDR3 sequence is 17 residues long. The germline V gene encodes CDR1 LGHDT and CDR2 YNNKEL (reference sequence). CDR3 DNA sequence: TGTGCCAGCAGCCAACAATACACAGGGGATGGCAATCAGCCCCAGCATTTT. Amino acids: CASSQQYTGDGNQPQHF.

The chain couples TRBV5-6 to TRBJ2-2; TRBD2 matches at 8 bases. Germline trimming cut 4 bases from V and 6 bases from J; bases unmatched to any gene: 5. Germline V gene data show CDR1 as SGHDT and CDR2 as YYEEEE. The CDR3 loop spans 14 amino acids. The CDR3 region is CASSPTGGAGELFF. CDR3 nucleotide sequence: TGTGCCAGCAGCCCCACGGGGGGGGCCGGGGAGCTGTTTTTT.

CDR3 DNA sequence: TGTGCCAGTAGTGCGTTCAACCCAGCGGGAGGGGTCGAGCAGTACTTC. It translates to CASSAFNPAGGVEQYF. The rearrangement joins TRBV19 to TRBJ2-7, with 10 bases aligning to TRBD2. V dropped 5 bases and J dropped 6; count of bases not matched to a gene: 13. Looked up from germline, CDR1 is LNHDA and CDR2 is SQIVND (reference sequence). The CDR3 spans 16 residues.

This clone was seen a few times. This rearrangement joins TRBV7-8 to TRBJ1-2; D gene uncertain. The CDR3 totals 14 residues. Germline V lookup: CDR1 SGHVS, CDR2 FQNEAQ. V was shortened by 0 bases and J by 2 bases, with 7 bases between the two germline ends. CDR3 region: CASSLAGRNYGYTF. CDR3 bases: TGTGCCAGCAGCTTAGCGGGCAGAAACTATGGCTACACCTTC.

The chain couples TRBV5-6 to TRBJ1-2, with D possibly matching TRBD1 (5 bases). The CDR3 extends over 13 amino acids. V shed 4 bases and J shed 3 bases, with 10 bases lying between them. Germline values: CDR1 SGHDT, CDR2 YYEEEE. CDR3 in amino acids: CASSRSGDYGYTF. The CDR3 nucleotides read TGTGCCAGCAGCCGGTCGGGGGACTATGGCTACACCTTC.

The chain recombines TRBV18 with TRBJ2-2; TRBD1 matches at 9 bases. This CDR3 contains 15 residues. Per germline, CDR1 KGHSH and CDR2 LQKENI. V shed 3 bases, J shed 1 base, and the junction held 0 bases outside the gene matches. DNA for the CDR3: TGTGCCAGCTCACCGGGACAGGGGAACACCGGGGAGCTGTTTTTT. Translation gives CASSPGQGNTGELFF.

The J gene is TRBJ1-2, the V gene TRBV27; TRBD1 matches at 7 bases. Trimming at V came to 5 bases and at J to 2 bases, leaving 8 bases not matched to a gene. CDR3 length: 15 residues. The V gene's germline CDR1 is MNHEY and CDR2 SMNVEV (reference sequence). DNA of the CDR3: TGTGCCAGCAGTCCACTATTGACAGGGAACTATGGCTACACCTTC. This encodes CASSPLLTGNYGYTF.

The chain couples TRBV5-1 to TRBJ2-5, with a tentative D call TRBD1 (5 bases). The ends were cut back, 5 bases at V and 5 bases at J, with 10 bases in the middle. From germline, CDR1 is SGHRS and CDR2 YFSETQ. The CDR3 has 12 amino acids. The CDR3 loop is CASRTVRETQYF. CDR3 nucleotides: TGCGCCAGCAGGACAGTGCGGGAGACCCAGTACTTC. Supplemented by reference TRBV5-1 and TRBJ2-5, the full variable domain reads KAGVTQTPRYLIKTRGQQVTLSCSPISGHRSVSWYQQTPGQGLQFLFEYFSETQRNKGNFPGRFSGRQFSNSRSEMNVSTLELGDSALYLCASRTVRETQYFGPGTRLLVL.

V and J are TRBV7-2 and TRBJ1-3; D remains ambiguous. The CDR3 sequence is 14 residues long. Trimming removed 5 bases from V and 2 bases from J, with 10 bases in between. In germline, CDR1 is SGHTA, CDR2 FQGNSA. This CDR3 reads CASSHGIPGNTIYF. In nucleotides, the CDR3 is TGTGCCAGCAGCCACGGGATACCTGGAAACACCATATATTTT.

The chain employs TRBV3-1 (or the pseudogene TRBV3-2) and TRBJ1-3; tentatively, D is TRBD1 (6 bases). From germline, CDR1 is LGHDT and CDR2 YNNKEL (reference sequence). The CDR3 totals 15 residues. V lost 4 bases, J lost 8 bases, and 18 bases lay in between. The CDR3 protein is CASSRLGGGRDTIYF. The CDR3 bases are TGTGCCAGCAGCCGCCTGGGAGGGGGACGGGACACCATATATTTT.

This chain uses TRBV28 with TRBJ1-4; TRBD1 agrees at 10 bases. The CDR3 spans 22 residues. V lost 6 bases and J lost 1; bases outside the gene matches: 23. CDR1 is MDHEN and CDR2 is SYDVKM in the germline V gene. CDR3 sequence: CASRDMGLLLGTGEETNEKLFF. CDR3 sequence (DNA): TGTGCCAGCAGGGATATGGGTCTTCTTTTAGGGACAGGGGAGGAAACTAATGAAAAACTGTTTTTT.

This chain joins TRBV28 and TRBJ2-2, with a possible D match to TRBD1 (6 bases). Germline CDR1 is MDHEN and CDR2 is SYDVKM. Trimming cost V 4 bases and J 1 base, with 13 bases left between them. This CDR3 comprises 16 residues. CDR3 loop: CASSSPGQMNTGELFF. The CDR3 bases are TGTGCCAGCAGTTCCCCGGGACAAATGAACACCGGGGAGCTGTTTTTT.